The TCR beta chain under discussion was sequenced for a study of blood T cell repertoires in COVID-19. Source study methods: Reference gene primer amplification gave estimated nucleated cell counts. Assay used: immunoSEQ multiplex PCR; TCRdb lists only in-frame clones, some missing. V and J calls and clone size are copied from that table; D and trimming were computed from the DNA. Counted here are approximately 100,000 clones, 88% occurring once; the ten biggest clones make up around 6%. Per the germline V gene, CDR1 is LNHDA and CDR2 is SQIVND (reference sequence). This CDR3 spans 15 amino acids. Trimming left V 3 bases short and J 2 bases short, with 11 bases between.

This receptor was taken from a woman in her fifties or sixties with acute or convalescent COVID-19. The sequenced material came from peripheral blood. The chain has TRBV19 and TRBJ2-1; D possibly corresponds to TRBD2 (5 bases). Written as DNA, the CDR3 is TGTGCCAGTAGTATTGTAGCGTCGCCCTACAATGAGCAGTTCTTC. Translation: CASSIVASPYNEQFF.